The T cell receptor (beta chain) described here comes from a study of cytomegalovirus exposure and HLA in healthy donors. Study findings and constraints: In presence/absence analyses, roughly uniform sequencing depth across donors was assumed.

The PCR employed 60 Vbeta primers together with 13 Jbeta primers. The table came from immunoSEQ multiplex PCR; TCRdb's copy has only in-frame clones and leaves some out. Here the sample spans 150,000 or so clones, approximately 80% being singletons. The CDR3 is 14 residues long. Trimming took off 0 bases at V and 0 bases at J, with 5 bases between the two ends. CDR1 is SGHTA and CDR2 is FQGNSA in the germline V gene. With respect to this clone: The antigen remains unidentified.

This chain connects TRBV7-2 to TRBJ1-2, with D uncertain. Sequencing was done on a sample of PBMCs. This receptor was taken from a male donor in good health and CMV-seropositive. The CDR3, as DNA: TGTGCCAGCAGCTTAGCGAGGGCTAACTATGGCTACACCTTC. Translated: CASSLARANYGYTF.